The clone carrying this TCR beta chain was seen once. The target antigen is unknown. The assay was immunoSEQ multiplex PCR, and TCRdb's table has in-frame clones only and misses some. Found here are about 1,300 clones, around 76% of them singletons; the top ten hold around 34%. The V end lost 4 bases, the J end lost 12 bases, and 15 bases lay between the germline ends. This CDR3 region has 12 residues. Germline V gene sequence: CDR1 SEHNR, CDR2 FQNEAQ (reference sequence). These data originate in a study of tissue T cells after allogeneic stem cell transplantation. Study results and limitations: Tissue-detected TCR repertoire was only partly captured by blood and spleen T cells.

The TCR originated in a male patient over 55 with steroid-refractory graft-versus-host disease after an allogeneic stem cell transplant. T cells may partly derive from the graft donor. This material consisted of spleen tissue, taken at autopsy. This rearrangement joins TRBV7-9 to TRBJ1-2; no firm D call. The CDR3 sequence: CASSSEWRLNTF. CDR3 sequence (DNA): TGTGCCAGCAGCTCCGAGTGGAGGCTCAACACCTTC.